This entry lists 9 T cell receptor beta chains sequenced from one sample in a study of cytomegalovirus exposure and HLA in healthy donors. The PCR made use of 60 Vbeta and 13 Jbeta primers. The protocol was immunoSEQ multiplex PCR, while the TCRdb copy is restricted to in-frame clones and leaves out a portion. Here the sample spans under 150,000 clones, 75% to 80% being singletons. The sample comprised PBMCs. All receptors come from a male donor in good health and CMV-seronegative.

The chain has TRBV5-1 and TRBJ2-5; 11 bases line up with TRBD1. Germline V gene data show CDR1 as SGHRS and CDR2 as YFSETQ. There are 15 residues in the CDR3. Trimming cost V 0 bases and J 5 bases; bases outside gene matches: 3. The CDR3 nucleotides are TGCGCCAGCAGCTTGGGGACAGGGGGCAGGGAGACCCAGTACTTC. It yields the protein CASSLGTGGRETQYF.

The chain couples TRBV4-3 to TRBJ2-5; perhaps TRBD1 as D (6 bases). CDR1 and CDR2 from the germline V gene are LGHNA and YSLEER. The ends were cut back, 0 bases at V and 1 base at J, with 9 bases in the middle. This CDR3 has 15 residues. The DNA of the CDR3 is TGCGCCAGCAGCCAAGATGGACAGATCCAAGAGACCCAGTACTTC. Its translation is CASSQDGQIQETQYF.

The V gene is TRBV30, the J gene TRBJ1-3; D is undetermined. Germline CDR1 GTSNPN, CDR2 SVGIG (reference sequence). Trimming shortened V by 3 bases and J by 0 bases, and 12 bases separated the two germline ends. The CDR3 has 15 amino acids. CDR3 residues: CAWRLFTGSGNTIYF. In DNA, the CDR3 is TGTGCCTGGAGGCTATTCACTGGCTCTGGAAACACCATATATTTT.

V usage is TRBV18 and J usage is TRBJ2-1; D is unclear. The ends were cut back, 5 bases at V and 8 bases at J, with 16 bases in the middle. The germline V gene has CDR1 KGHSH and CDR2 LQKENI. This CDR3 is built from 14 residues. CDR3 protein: CASSSASGIDEQFF. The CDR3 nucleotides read TGTGCCAGCTCATCCGCTTCGGGTATAGATGAGCAGTTCTTC.

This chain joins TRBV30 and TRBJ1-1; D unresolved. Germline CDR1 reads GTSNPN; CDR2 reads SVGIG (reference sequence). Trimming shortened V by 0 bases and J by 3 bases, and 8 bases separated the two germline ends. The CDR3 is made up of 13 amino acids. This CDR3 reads CAWSVERHTEAFF. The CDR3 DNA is TGTGCCTGGAGTGTCGAGCGGCACACTGAAGCTTTCTTT. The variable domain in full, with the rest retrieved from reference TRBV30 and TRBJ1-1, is SQTIHQWPATLVQPVGSPLSLECTVEGTSNPNLYWYRQAAGRGLQLLFYSVGIGQISSEVPQNLSASRPQDRQFILSSKKLLLSDSGFYLCAWSVERHTEAFFGQGTRLTVV.

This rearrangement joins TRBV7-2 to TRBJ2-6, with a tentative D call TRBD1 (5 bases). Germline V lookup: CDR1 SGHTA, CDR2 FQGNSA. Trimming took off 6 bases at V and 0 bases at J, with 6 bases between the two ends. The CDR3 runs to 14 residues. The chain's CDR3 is CASSRGSGANVLTF. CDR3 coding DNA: TGTGCCAGCAGTAGGGGCTCTGGGGCCAACGTCCTGACTTTC.

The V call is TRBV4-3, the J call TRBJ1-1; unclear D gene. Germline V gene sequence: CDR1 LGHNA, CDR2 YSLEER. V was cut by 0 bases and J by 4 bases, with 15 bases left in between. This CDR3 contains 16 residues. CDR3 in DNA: TGCGCCAGCAGCCAAGATTTTGACCCGACGGGCACTGAAGCTTTCTTT. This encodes CASSQDFDPTGTEAFF.

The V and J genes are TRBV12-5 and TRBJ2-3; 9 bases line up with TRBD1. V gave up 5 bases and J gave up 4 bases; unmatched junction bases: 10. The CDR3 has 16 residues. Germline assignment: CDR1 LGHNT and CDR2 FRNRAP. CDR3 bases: TGTGCTAGTGGTCCCCCCGGGACAGGGCTCGCAGATACGCAGTATTTT. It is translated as CASGPPGTGLADTQYF.

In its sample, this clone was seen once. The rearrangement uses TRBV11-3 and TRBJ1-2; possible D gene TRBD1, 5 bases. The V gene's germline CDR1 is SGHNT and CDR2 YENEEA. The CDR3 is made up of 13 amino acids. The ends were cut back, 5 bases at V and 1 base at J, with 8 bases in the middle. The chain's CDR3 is CASSAGLNYGYTF. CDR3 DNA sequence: TGTGCCAGCAGCGCAGGGCTTAACTATGGCTACACCTTC.